Listed here are 8 T cell receptor beta chains from one sample, sequenced in a study of blood T cell repertoires in COVID-19. TCRdb's copy holds only in-frame clones and misses some; the assay was immunoSEQ multiplex PCR. This table holds about 300,000 clones, approximately 90% found once. The specimen was PBMCs or T cells enriched from blood (not recorded which). These receptors all come from a man under 40 who had recovered from COVID-19.

CDR3 sequence (DNA): TGTGCCAGCAGCTTAGGACAGGGGAACTATGGCTACACCTTC. This sequence encodes CASSLGQGNYGYTF. V gene TRBV7-9 combines with J gene TRBJ1-2; 8 bases agree with TRBD1. Germline-derived CDR1 and CDR2 are SEHNR and FQNEAQ (reference sequence). Trimming cost V 1 base and J 2 bases; bases outside gene matches: 0. The CDR3 sequence is 14 residues long.

This clone was counted once. V gene TRBV21-1 combines with J gene TRBJ2-3; TRBD2 reflects the table's D call only, with no check against the DNA. TRBV21-1 is deemed a pseudogene. The CDR3 runs to 13 residues. As DNA, the CDR3 is TGTGCCAGCAGCAACTCGGGCACAGATACGCAGTATTTT. Its translation is CASSNSGTDTQYF.

This clone has only one observation. The genes are TRBV21-1 and TRBJ2-7; the table gives TRBD2 as D, unverified against the DNA. TRBV21-1 is reported as a pseudogene. The CDR3 extends over 11 amino acids. CDR3 residues: CASSPSSSGTF. The CDR3 DNA reads as TGTGCCAGCAGCCCCAGCTCCAGCGGGACCTTT.

The rearrangement uses TRBV5-1 and TRBJ2-7; D is perhaps TRBD1 (5 bases). The V end lost 0 bases, the J end lost 0 bases, and 7 bases lay between the germline ends. Per the germline V gene, CDR1 is SGHRS and CDR2 is YFSETQ. CDR3 length: 14 amino acids. DNA of the CDR3: TGCGCCAGCAGCTTGGCAGGGTCCTCCTACGAGCAGTACTTC. Translated, it gives CASSLAGSSYEQYF.

The CDR3 bases are TGCGCCAGCCTACAGGGAACGGAAGAGACCCAGTACTTC. Residues: CASLQGTEETQYF. This chain connects TRBV10-2 to TRBJ2-5, with D possibly matching TRBD1 (6 bases). V lost 8 bases and J lost 3, with 13 bases in between. Looked up from germline, CDR1 is WSHSY and CDR2 is SAAADI. CDR3 length: 13 amino acids.

A single count supports this clone. This sample includes further DNA sequences coding for the same CDR3. This rearrangement joins TRBV19 to TRBJ2-2; 8 nucleotides line up with TRBD1. With 4 bases clipped from V and 4 bases from J, the junction kept 2 bases outside the gene matches. There are 14 residues in the CDR3. Germline-derived CDR1 and CDR2 are LNHDA and SQIVND (reference sequence). In DNA form, the CDR3 reads TGTGCCAGTAGTAGAGGACAGGGCACCGGGGAGCTGTTTTTT. Its translation is CASSRGQGTGELFF. Full variable domain (missing parts from reference TRBV19 and TRBJ2-2): DGGITQSPKYLFRKEGQNVTLSCEQNLNHDAMYWYRQDPGQGLRLIYYSQIVNDFQKGDIAEGYSVSREKKESFPLTVTSAQKNPTAFYLCASSRGQGTGELFFGEGSRLTVL.

The chain joins TRBV28 to TRBJ1-5; 8 bases align to TRBD1. V was clipped by 5 bases and J by 4 bases; unmatched bases: 7. The CDR3 runs 15 residues. Germline loops: CDR1 MDHEN, CDR2 SYDVKM. The CDR3 here is CASSLTGTGNQPQHF. CDR3 nucleotide sequence: TGTGCCAGCAGTCTGACAGGGACAGGTAATCAGCCCCAGCATTTT.

The table lists this clone with a count of one. V and J are TRBV5-1 and TRBJ1-1; D is uncertain. Germline V gene lookup returns CDR1 SGHRS and CDR2 YFSETQ. The CDR3 is 14 residues long. Trimming pared 5 bases from V and 2 bases from J, leaving 13 bases between. CDR3 amino acids: CASRFAESNTEAFF. The DNA for the CDR3 is TGCGCCAGCAGGTTCGCGGAATCCAACACTGAAGCTTTCTTT.